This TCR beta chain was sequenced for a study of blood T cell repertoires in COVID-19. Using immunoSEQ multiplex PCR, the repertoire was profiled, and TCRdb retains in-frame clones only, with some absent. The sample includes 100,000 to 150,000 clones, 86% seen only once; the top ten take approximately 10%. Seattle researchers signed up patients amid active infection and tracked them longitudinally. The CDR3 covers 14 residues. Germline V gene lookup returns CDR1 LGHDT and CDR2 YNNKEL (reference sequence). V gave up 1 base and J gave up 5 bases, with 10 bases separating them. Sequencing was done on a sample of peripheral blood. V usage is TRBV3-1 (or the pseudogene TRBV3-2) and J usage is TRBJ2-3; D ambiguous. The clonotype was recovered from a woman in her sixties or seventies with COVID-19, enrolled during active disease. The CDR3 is CASSQGLALDTQYF. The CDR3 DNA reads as TGTGCCAGCAGCCAAGGTCTGGCCCTAGATACGCAGTATTTT.